What follows are 6 T cell receptor beta chains derived from one specimen sequenced in a study of CD8 T cells in ankylosing spondylitis. Their specific antigens are unknown. TCRdb analysed the 5' RACE reads with MiXCR anew, one entry per CDR3 protein. Of more than 650,000 distinct CDR3 sequences detected, about an eighth appear once; the ten largest clones hold around 0.51%. Study conclusions and caveats: Several highly homologous variants made up a TCR beta motif, and this motif appeared characteristic of ankylosing spondylitis blood.

The sample was blood, either unsorted or a sorted T cell fraction (not recorded which). These receptors were taken from a male donor with ankylosing spondylitis.

The genes are TRBV20-1 and TRBJ1-5, with D perhaps TRBD1 (5 bases). Germline lookup yields CDR1 DFQATT and CDR2 SNEGSKA (reference sequence). V shed 1 base and J shed 3 bases, with 13 bases lying between them. This CDR3 comprises 15 residues. CDR3 in amino acids: CSARVRGRNNQPQHF. The CDR3 DNA sequence: TGCAGTGCTAGAGTTCGGGGACGGAACAATCAGCCCCAGCATTTT.

This rearrangement joins TRBV6-2 or TRBV6-3 to TRBJ1-1; D unresolved. Germline V lookup: CDR1 MNHEY, CDR2 SVGEGT. Trimming took off 7 bases at V and 4 bases at J, with 10 bases between the two ends. The CDR3 contains 12 residues. In nucleotides, the CDR3 is TGTGCCAGCAAGGAGTTTTTCACTGAAGCTTTCTTT. It yields the protein CASKEFFTEAFF.

CDR3 bases: TGTGCCATCAGTGAACACCCTCGGGGAGGAGAAGCTTTCTTT. It translates to CAISEHPRGGEAFF. The V and J genes are TRBV10-3 and TRBJ1-1, with D unresolved. Germline V gene lookup returns CDR1 ENHRY and CDR2 SYGVKD. V was trimmed by 3 bases and J by 8 bases, leaving 16 bases between them. The CDR3 totals 14 residues.

Of note for this clonotype: Germline and junction disagree at one end, which may indicate a read error. The genes are TRBV6-1 and TRBJ2-5; unclear D gene. CDR3 length: 12 residues. Germline V lookup: CDR1 MNHNS, CDR2 SASEGT. The DNA for the CDR3 is TGTGCCAGCAGTGAAAGGGAACGCTACGAGAACTTC. Amino acid sequence: CASSERERYENF.

CDR3 loop: CASSLGSGSISGNTIYF. The CDR3 bases are TGTGCCAGCAGCTTAGGGTCGGGGTCCATCTCTGGAAACACCATATATTTT. The chain employs TRBV7-9 and TRBJ1-3; D remains ambiguous. The CDR3 covers 17 residues. V lost 1 base, J lost 0 bases, and 13 bases lay in between. Germline-derived CDR1 and CDR2 are SEHNR and FQNEAQ (reference sequence).

The chain is built from TRBV12-3 or TRBV12-4 and TRBJ2-5; 11 bases fit TRBD2. V lost 5 bases, J lost 5 bases, and 10 bases stayed unmatched. The CDR3 sequence is 16 residues long. CDR3 bases: TGTGCCAGCAGTCCCCGGGTTGCTAGCGGGGGGGAGACCCAGTACTTC. This encodes CASSPRVASGGETQYF.